The 16 T cell receptor beta chains given below trace back to one sample, sequenced in a study of T cells in localized non-small cell lung cancer. Assay used: immunoSEQ multiplex PCR; TCRdb lists only in-frame clones, some missing. The sample has tens of thousands of clones; approximately 75% are singletons. The sequences come from peripheral blood, collected before any cancer treatment. Receptor source: a man aged 35-69 years with stage I squamous cell lung carcinoma.

The chain has TRBV28 and TRBJ1-4, with D unresolved. Germline V gene data show CDR1 as MDHEN and CDR2 as SYDVKM. CDR3 size: 11 residues. V was cut by 8 bases and J by 8 bases, with 9 bases left in between. The CDR3 loop is CASGVQEKLFF. CDR3 DNA: TGTGCCAGCGGAGTCCAGGAAAAACTGTTTTTT.

The chain employs TRBV29-1 and TRBJ2-7, with D possibly being TRBD1 (6 bases). The germline CDR1 and CDR2 sequences are SQVTM and ANQGSEA. This CDR3 region has 14 residues. Trimming took 3 bases from V and 1 from J, leaving 13 bases between them. CDR3 sequence reads: CSVEDRSTSYEQYF. Here the CDR3 DNA reads TGCAGCGTTGAGGACAGATCGACTTCCTACGAGCAGTACTTC.

CDR3 bases: TGTGCCAGTACAGCCCCGGAAGAGACCCAGTACTTC. This sequence encodes CASTAPEETQYF. The chain joins TRBV6-6 to TRBJ2-5; D ambiguous. Germline CDR1 is MNHNY and CDR2 is SVGAGI (reference sequence). The length of the CDR3 is 12 residues. Trimming left V 9 bases short and J 3 bases short, with 11 bases between.

This chain uses TRBV5-1 with TRBJ2-5; D is unclear. Trimming took off 4 bases at V and 0 bases at J, with 10 bases between the two ends. There are 14 residues in the CDR3. CDR1 is SGHRS, CDR2 YFSETQ, per germline. The CDR3 loop reads CASSTGRDQETQYF. DNA for the CDR3: TGCGCCAGCAGCACCGGACGGGACCAAGAGACCCAGTACTTC.

This clone appeared a few times. The chain has TRBV27 and TRBJ1-6; D gene unclear. CDR3 length equals 14 residues. V was cut by 7 bases and J by 15 bases, with 22 bases left in between. Germline loops: CDR1 MNHEY, CDR2 SMNVEV (reference sequence). The CDR3 reads CASTRFNSPSILHF. For the CDR3, the DNA is TGTGCCAGCACCCGGTTTAATTCACCGTCTATCCTCCACTTT.

This clone is a singleton in its sample. This chain links TRBV11-1 with TRBJ2-5; perhaps D is TRBD1 or TRBD2 (6 bases each). The CDR3 is made up of 12 amino acids. Germline CDR1 SGHAT, CDR2 FQDESV (reference sequence). The V end was cut by 6 bases, the J end by 7 bases, with 12 bases between. The CDR3 nucleotides are TGTGCCAGCAGAGGGGGGCTGGGGACCCAGTACTTC. Its translation: CASRGGLGTQYF.

The table lists this clone with a count of one. V usage is TRBV5-1 and J usage is TRBJ2-7; D not resolved. V dropped 0 bases and J dropped 5 bases, with 12 bases sitting between them. The germline V gene encodes CDR1 SGHRS and CDR2 YFSETQ. The CDR3 length is 14 residues. The DNA for the CDR3 is TGCGCCAGCAGCTTGGTCGGCAGGTTGGACGAGCAGTACTTC. Translation: CASSLVGRLDEQYF.

The chain employs TRBV6-5 and TRBJ1-2; TRBD1 aligns across 8 bases. V shed 6 bases and J 6 bases; nucleotides not matched to a gene: 3. The germline V gene encodes CDR1 MNHEY and CDR2 SVGAGI. This CDR3 region has 12 residues. CDR3 sequence (DNA): TGTGCCAGCAGCCCGACAGGGGATGGCTACACCTTC. Its translation: CASSPTGDGYTF.

The chain combines TRBV10-3 with TRBJ2-3; 13 bases agree with TRBD2. The CDR3 sequence is 19 residues long. V gave up 3 bases and J gave up 5 bases; unmatched junction bases: 14. Germline assignment: CDR1 ENHRY and CDR2 SYGVKD. CDR3 DNA: TGTGCCATCAGTGAACACGGCCTTACTAGCGGGGGGGCCATAGATACGCAGTATTTT. This translates into CAISEHGLTSGGAIDTQYF.

About this clone: This specimen includes other DNA sequences encoding the same CDR3. The CDR3 nucleotides read TGTGCCAGCAGTGAAAGGGCGGGGGGACGCACAGATACGCAGTATTTT. This encodes CASSERAGGRTDTQYF. The V and J genes are TRBV2 and TRBJ2-3; 8 bases agree with TRBD2. Germline V gene data show CDR1 as SNHLY and CDR2 as FYNNEI. This CDR3 contains 16 residues. Trimming at V came to 2 bases and at J to 1 base, leaving 5 bases not matched to a gene.

The V gene is TRBV18, the J gene TRBJ2-6, with a tentative D call TRBD1 (6 bases). The CDR3 length is 18 residues. V lost 2 bases, J lost 0 bases, and 14 bases lay in between. The V gene's germline CDR1 is KGHSH and CDR2 LQKENI. Written as DNA, the CDR3 is TGTGCCAGCTCACCAGAAGGGGACACGCTCTCTGGGGCCAACGTCCTGACTTTC. This translates into CASSPEGDTLSGANVLTF.

The chain joins TRBV19 to TRBJ1-5, with TRBD1 as a possible D gene (6 bases). Deletions cut 10 bases from V and 10 bases from J, with 20 bases between. The length of the CDR3 is 13 residues. Germline CDR1 and CDR2: LNHDA and SQIVND (reference sequence). The CDR3 here is CATTLRGGHPQHF. CDR3 nucleotide sequence: TGTGCCACTACCCTCAGGGGAGGTCACCCCCAGCATTTT.

This clone was detected a few times. The V gene is TRBV7-9, the J gene TRBJ1-2; D gene uncertain. Germline values: CDR1 SEHNR, CDR2 FQNEAQ (reference sequence). The germline V and J ends were trimmed by 1 base and 6 bases, with 12 bases remaining between them. This CDR3 is built from 14 residues. This chain's CDR3 is CASSLGFSRNGYTF. The CDR3 nucleotides read TGTGCCAGCAGCTTAGGTTTTAGTAGAAATGGCTACACCTTC.

This chain uses TRBV6-5 with TRBJ1-5, with D possibly TRBD1 on 6 matching bases. CDR3 length equals 13 residues. Looked up from germline, CDR1 is MNHEY and CDR2 is SVGAGI. V was cut by 6 bases and J by 5 bases, with 11 bases left in between. This CDR3 is CASRQGFHQPQHF. CDR3 sequence (DNA): TGTGCCAGCAGACAGGGCTTTCATCAGCCCCAGCATTTT.

The rearrangement joins TRBV18 to TRBJ2-7; D remains ambiguous. Germline V lookup: CDR1 KGHSH, CDR2 LQKENI. The CDR3 spans 13 residues. Trimming removed 3 bases at V and 7 bases at J, with 13 bases between. CDR3 coding DNA: TGTGCCAGCTCACCGGACCAGCCCCGGGAGCAGTACTTC. Translating gives CASSPDQPREQYF.

The chain employs TRBV15 and TRBJ2-1; 7 bases match TRBD2. The germline gives CDR1 LNHNV, CDR2 YYDKDF (reference sequence). V dropped 6 bases and J dropped 3; count of bases not matched to a gene: 11. This CDR3 is built from 16 residues. CDR3 protein: CATRNRGGGGYNEQFF. Here the CDR3 DNA reads TGTGCCACCAGAAACCGAGGTGGGGGGGGCTACAATGAGCAGTTCTTC.